This T cell receptor beta chain was recovered during a study of molecular identifiers for immune sequencing clone quantification. The V gene lost 2 bases and the J gene lost 0 bases, with 5 bases spanning the gap. The CDR3 is made up of 14 amino acids. Germline CDR1 and CDR2: PRHDT and FYEKMQ (reference sequence). TCRdb ran MiXCR on the PCR reads and lists one entry per CDR3 protein. The sample contains 50,000 to 75,000 distinct CDR3 sequences, 15% to 20% of which appear only once. The TCR was taken from a human donor in good health. Some libraries in this study had Jurkat cell RNA spiked in. The chain links TRBV13 to TRBJ2-4; no reliable D call. Source material: naive CD8+ T cells from blood, with Jurkat cell RNA spiked in. As to subset: FACS-sorted CD8+CD4-CCR7+CD45RA+ naive T cells. CDR3: CASSLRVAKNIQYF. Written as DNA, the CDR3 is TGTGCCAGCAGCTTACGGGTAGCCAAAAACATTCAGTACTTC.